The rows below give T cell receptor beta chains drawn from one sample of a study of blood T cells in healthy people across ages. TCRdb ran MiXCR on the 5' RACE reads and lists one entry per CDR3 protein. The repertoire holds 910,000 or so distinct CDR3 sequences, with roughly 50% as singletons. Specimen: blood. These receptors were taken from a woman in her fifties or sixties in good health. CDR3s include the opening cysteine and the closing phenylalanine or tryptophan. The D gene is left open where the match is weak. Expanded clones get a size class; other rows say once, few or many, or leave the size out.

TRBD2	TRBJ2-5	TRBV20-1	few	TGCAGTGCTAGAGTACTAGCGGGACTTCAAGAGACCCAGTACTTC	CSARVLAGLQETQYF
-	TRBJ2-7	TRBV28	few	TGTGCCAGCAGTACCGGGGCTACGGGAGAGCAGTACTTC	CASSTGATGEQYF
TRBD1	TRBJ2-5	TRBV2	-	TGTGCCAGCAGGACGGACAGGTTGGAGACCCAGTACTTC	CASRTDRLETQYF
-	TRBJ2-1	TRBV20-1	-	TGCAGTGCTCCGGCCGTAGGTGTCATTTACAATGAGCAGTTCTTC	CSAPAVGVIYNEQFF
TRBD1	TRBJ1-6	TRBV12-3/TRBV12-4	few	TGTGCCAGCAGTTTACAGGGGGTAAATTCACCCCTCCACTTT	CASSLQGVNSPLHF
-	TRBJ2-1	TRBV7-9	-	TGTGCCAGCAGCTTAGCCCTAGCCGCCAATGAGCAGTTCTTC	CASSLALAANEQFF
-	TRBJ1-5	TRBV20-1	-	TGCAGTGCTAGAGAGCCGTATACCGAGCCCCAGCATTTT	CSAREPYTEPQHF
-	TRBJ2-1	TRBV4-1	-	TGCGCCAGCAGCCAAGGCGAATTCTCCAATGAGCAGTTCTTC	CASSQGEFSNEQFF
-	TRBJ1-2	TRBV10-3	-	TGTGCCATCACGGGGACTTCGTTCTATGGCTACACCTTC	CAITGTSFYGYTF
-	TRBJ1-2	TRBV6-6	-	TGTGCCAGCAGTTACAAGGGCAGTGAAACAAATTTCTTCGGCTACACCTTC	CASSYKGSETNFFGYTF
-	TRBJ2-7	TRBV12-3/TRBV12-4	-	TGTGCCAGCAGCCGTGGGACACTCTCCTACGAGCAGTACTTC	CASSRGTLSYEQYF
TRBD2	TRBJ2-3	TRBV7-2	-	TGTGCCAGCAGCTTAGTGCATTGGGGGACTAGGTCTTTAGATACGCAGTATTTT	CASSLVHWGTRSLDTQYF
TRBD2	TRBJ2-5	TRBV5-1	few	TGCGCCAGCAGCCCCCAGCCTAGCGGGAGATTTGAGACCCAGTACTTC	CASSPQPSGRFETQYF
TRBD2	TRBJ2-3	TRBV7-8	-	TGTGCCAGCACCCCGGGGGGATTGGCTTCCCCAGATACGCAGTATTTT	CASTPGGLASPDTQYF
TRBD2	TRBJ2-1	TRBV24-1	-	TGTGCCACCGAGACTAGCGCCCACAATGAGCGGTTCTTC	CATETSAHNERFF
-	TRBJ2-3	TRBV19	-	TGTGCCAGTAGTATCCCACGCTCCACAGATACGCAGTATTTT	CASSIPRSTDTQYF
-	TRBJ2-7	TRBV20-1	-	TGCAGTGCTAGAGTTACCAGCGGCAGATCTTTTGACGAGCAGTACTTC	CSARVTSGRSFDEQYF
TRBD1	TRBJ2-1	TRBV7-2	few	TGTGCCAGCAGCCCAAGACAGGGCGGTGAGCAGTTCTTC	CASSPRQGGEQFF
-	TRBJ2-6	TRBV12-3/TRBV12-4	few	TGTGCCAGCAGTTATCAGACACAGGGTGCAGGGGCCAACGTCCTGACTTTC	CASSYQTQGAGANVLTF
-	TRBJ2-5	TRBV6-1	-	TGTGCCAGCAGTGAAGCCCCGGGACCGCAAGAGACCCAGTACTTC	CASSEAPGPQETQYF
-	TRBJ2-5	TRBV7-9	few	TGTGCCAGCAGGTGGGGGCCAGGGCAAAAAGAGACCCAGTACTTC	CASRWGPGQKETQYF
TRBD2	TRBJ2-1	TRBV6-4	-	TGTGCCAGCAGACGGGAAGGGACTAGCGGGAGTACTGAGCAGTTCTTC	CASRREGTSGSTEQFF
-	TRBJ2-1	TRBV5-6	many	TGTGCCAGTTCCCGGGGTCTCCCTAATGAGCAGTTCTTC	CASSRGLPNEQFF
-	TRBJ2-3	TRBV15	-	TGTGCCACCAGCAGAGATCTCATTGAGCGACCTAGCACAGATACGCAGTATTTT	CATSRDLIERPSTDTQYF
-	TRBJ2-1	TRBV5-6	-	TGTGCCAGCAGCTTGGCCGGAGGGACGGACTCCTACAATGAGCAGTTCTTC	CASSLAGGTDSYNEQFF
-	TRBJ2-3	TRBV5-1	once	TGCGCCAGCAGCGTGACCGTCCGGGGCACAGATACACAGTATTTT	CASSVTVRGTDTQYF
TRBD1	TRBJ2-5	TRBV7-8	-	TGTGCCAGCAGCCCTGGACAGGGATGGCAAGAGACCCAGTACTTC	CASSPGQGWQETQYF
TRBD2	TRBJ2-2	TRBV6-5	-	TGTGCCAGCAGTGCTAGCGGGAGTATCGCCGGGGAGCTGTTTTTT	CASSASGSIAGELFF
TRBD2	TRBJ2-7	TRBV20-1	few	TGCAGTGCTATTGTGGGGGGGGTCTACGAGCAGTACTTC	CSAIVGGVYEQYF
-	TRBJ1-5	TRBV18	-	TGTGCCAGCTCACCTTTTGGGGGATCGGATCAGCCCCAGCATTTT	CASSPFGGSDQPQHF
TRBD2	TRBJ2-5	TRBV29-1	-	TGCAGCGTTGAAGCTAGCGGGAGCAAGACCCAGTACTTC	CSVEASGSKTQYF
-	TRBJ2-4	TRBV5-6	-	TGTGCCAGCAGCCTCCCGTGGGGAGCCAAAAACATTCAGTACTTC	CASSLPWGAKNIQYF
-	TRBJ2-5	TRBV19	-	TGTGCCAGTAGTATGTCGGAGACCCAGTACTTC	CASSMSETQYF
TRBD2	TRBJ2-3	TRBV7-8	-	TGTGCCAGCAGCTTACTAAACTTGGGACTGGCGGGAGAGACAGATACGCAGTATTTT	CASSLLNLGLAGETDTQYF
-	TRBJ2-5	TRBV4-1	few	TGCGCCAGCAGCCAAGCGCGGCAGGTTGAAGAGACCCAGTACTTC	CASSQARQVEETQYF
-	TRBJ1-5	TRBV6-1	-	TGTGCCAGCCGGGGAGAACACGAACTTAGCAATCAGCCCCAGCATTTT	CASRGEHELSNQPQHF
-	TRBJ1-5	TRBV6-1	-	TGTGCCAGCGCAAACCGTGAAGTCCTGGTGCATTTT	CASANREVLVHF
TRBD1	TRBJ1-2	TRBV20-1	few	TGCAGTGCCAGTCCTTTCGGGACAGGGTATGGCTACACCTTC	CSASPFGTGYGYTF
-	TRBJ2-1	TRBV18	few	TGTGCCAGCTCACCACCCGGAACAGAGCAGTTCTTC	CASSPPGTEQFF
-	TRBJ2-7	TRBV28	-	TGTGCCAGCAGTTTGCAGGGGGAGGGCCTATACGAGCAGTACTTC	CASSLQGEGLYEQYF
TRBD1	TRBJ1-4	TRBV29-1	-	TGCAGCGCCCGGGGACAGATTAATGAAAAACTGTTTTTT	CSARGQINEKLFF
-	TRBJ1-2	TRBV5-1	-	TGCGCCAGCAGCTTAGGTGTTTTTTCCGGACAAAACTATGGCTACACCTTC	CASSLGVFSGQNYGYTF
TRBD1	TRBJ2-5	TRBV6-6	-	TGTGCCAGCAGTTATACCGGACAGGGGCCCTCAAGGGAGACCCAGTACTTC	CASSYTGQGPSRETQYF
-	TRBJ2-1	TRBV7-9	few	TGTGCCAGCAGCTCTCCCAAGGGGCACAATGAGCAGTTCTTC	CASSSPKGHNEQFF